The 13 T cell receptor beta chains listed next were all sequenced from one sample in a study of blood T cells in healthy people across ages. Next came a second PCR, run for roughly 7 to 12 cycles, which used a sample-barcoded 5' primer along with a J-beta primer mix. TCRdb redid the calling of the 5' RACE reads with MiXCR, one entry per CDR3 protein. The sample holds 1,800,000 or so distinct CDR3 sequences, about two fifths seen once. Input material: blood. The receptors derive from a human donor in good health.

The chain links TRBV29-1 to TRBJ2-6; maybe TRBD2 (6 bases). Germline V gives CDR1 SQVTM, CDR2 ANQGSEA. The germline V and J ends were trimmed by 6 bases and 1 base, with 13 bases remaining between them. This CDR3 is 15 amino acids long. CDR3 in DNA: TGCAGCGTCCTATCGGGAGAATCTGGGGCCAACGTCCTGACTTTC. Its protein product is CSVLSGESGANVLTF.

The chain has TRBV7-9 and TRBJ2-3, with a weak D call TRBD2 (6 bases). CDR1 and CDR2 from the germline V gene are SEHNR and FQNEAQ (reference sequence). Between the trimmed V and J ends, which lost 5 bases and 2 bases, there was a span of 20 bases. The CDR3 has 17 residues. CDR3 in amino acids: CASSPPSIAENTDTQYF. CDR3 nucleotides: TGTGCCAGCAGCCCCCCCTCGATAGCGGAAAACACAGATACGCAGTATTTT.

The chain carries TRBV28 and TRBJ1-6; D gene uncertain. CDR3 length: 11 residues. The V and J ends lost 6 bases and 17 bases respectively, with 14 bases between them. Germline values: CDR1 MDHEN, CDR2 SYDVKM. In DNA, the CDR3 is TGTGCCAGCAGCTTCAAGGCCCAGATCCACTTT. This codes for CASSFKAQIHF.

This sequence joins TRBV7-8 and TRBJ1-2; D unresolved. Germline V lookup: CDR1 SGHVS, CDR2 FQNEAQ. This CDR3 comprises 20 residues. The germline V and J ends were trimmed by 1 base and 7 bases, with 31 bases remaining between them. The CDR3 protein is CASSLGGGLVRSILAGGYTF. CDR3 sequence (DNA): TGTGCCAGCAGCTTAGGAGGCGGGCTGGTCAGATCAATTCTAGCGGGTGGCTACACCTTC.

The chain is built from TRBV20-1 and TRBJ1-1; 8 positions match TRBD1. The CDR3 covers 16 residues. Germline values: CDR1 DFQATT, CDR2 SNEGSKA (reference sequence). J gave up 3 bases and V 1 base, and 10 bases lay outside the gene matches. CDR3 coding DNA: TGCAGTGCTAGAGGGACCAGGGGGCGCGGGGACACTGAAGCTTTCTTT. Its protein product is CSARGTRGRGDTEAFF.

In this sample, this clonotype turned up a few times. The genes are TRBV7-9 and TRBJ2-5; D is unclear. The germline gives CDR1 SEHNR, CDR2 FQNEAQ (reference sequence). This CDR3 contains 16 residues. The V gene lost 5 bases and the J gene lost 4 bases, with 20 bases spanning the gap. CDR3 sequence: CASSPEDGRRGETQYF. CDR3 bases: TGTGCCAGCAGCCCTGAGGACGGAAGGCGCGGAGAGACCCAGTACTTC.

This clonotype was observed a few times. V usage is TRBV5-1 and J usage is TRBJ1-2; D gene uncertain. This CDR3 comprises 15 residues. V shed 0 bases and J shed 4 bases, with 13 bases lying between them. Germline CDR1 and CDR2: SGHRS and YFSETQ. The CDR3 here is CASSLDGRSSYGYTF. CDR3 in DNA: TGCGCCAGCAGCTTGGATGGGAGGTCGTCCTATGGCTACACCTTC.

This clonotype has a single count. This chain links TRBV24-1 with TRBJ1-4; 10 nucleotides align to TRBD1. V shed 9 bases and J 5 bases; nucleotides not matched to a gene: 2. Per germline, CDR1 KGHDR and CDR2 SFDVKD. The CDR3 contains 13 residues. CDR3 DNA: TGTGCCACCTCGGACAGGGGGAATGAAAAACTGTTTTTT. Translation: CATSDRGNEKLFF.

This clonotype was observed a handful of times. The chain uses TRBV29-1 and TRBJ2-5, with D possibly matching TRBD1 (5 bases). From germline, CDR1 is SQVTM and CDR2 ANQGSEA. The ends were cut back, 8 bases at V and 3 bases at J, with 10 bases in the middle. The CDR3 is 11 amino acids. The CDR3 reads CSIRQKETQYF. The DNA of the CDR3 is TGCAGCATTCGACAGAAAGAGACCCAGTACTTC.

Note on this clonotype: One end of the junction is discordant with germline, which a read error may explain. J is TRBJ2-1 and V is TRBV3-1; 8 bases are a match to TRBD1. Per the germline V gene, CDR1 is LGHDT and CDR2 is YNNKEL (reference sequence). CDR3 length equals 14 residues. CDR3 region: CTSSVRTGRNEQFF. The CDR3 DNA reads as TGTACCAGCAGCGTCCGGACAGGGCGCAATGAGCAGTTCTTC.

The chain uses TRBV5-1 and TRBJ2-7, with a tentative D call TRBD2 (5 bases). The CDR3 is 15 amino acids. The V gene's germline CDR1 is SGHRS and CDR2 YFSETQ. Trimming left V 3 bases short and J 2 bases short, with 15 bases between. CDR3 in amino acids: CASSSDSSRAYEQYF. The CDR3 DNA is TGCGCCAGCAGCTCGGACTCCTCTAGGGCCTACGAGCAGTACTTC.

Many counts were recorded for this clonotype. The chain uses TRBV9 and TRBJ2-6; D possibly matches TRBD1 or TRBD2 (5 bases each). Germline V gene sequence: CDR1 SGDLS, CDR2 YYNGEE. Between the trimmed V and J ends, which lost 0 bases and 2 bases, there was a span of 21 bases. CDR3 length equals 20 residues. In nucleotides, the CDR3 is TGTGCCAGCAGCGTAGCAGGGAGCGAAACTAGTTTCCCTGGGGCCAACGTCCTGACTTTC. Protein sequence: CASSVAGSETSFPGANVLTF.

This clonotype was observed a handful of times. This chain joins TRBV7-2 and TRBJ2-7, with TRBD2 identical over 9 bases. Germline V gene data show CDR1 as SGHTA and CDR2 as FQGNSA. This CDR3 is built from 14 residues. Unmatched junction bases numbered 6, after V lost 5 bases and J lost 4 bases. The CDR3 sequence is CASSTTSGPYEQYF. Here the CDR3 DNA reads TGTGCCAGCAGCACCACTAGCGGGCCTTACGAGCAGTACTTC.